The rows below give T cell receptor beta chains drawn from one sample of a study of blood T cell repertoires in COVID-19. TCRdb's copy holds only in-frame clones and misses some; the assay was immunoSEQ multiplex PCR. The sample records roughly 400,000 clones, around 91% being singletons. Source material: PBMCs or T cells enriched from blood (not recorded which). These receptors were collected from a man aged 25 to 40 who had recovered from COVID-19. Each CDR3 is given with its conserved first and last residue. Each record gives: CDR3 protein, CDR3 DNA, V gene, J gene, D gene, clone size. A D gene is named only where the DNA matches it firmly. The size entry is marked missing in some rows and otherwise reads once, few, many or a size class.

CASRPDRGGLSAFF	TGTGCCAGCAGACCCGACAGGGGGGGATTATCGGCTTTCTTT	TRBV2	TRBJ1-1	TRBD1	.
CASSLEGGSSYNEQFF	TGCGCCAGCAGCTTGGAGGGAGGGAGCTCCTACAATGAGCAGTTCTTC	TRBV5-1	TRBJ2-1	TRBD2	.
CASSLPAGLNEKLFF	TGTGCCAGCAGCTTACCGGCAGGGTTAAATGAAAAACTGTTTTTT	TRBV7-2	TRBJ1-4	.	.
CAIRGTSGSGGENEQFF	TGTGCCATCAGGGGGACTAGCGGGAGTGGTGGGGAAAATGAGCAGTTCTTC	TRBV10-3	TRBJ2-1	TRBD2	.
CASSQGQMYGYTF	TGCGCCAGCAGTCAGGGACAGATGTATGGCTACACCTTC	TRBV23-1	TRBJ1-2	TRBD1	once
CASGGDRDREDQPQHF	TGTGCCAGCGGAGGGGACCGGGACAGGGAGGACCAGCCCCAGCATTTT	TRBV7-9	TRBJ1-5	TRBD1	.
CASRSGQETQYF	TGCGCCAGCAGATCGGGGCAAGAGACCCAGTACTTC	TRBV5-1	TRBJ2-5	.	.
CASSLEGTGLDTIYF	TGTGCCAGCAGCTTAGAAGGGACAGGGTTGGACACCATATATTTT	TRBV13	TRBJ1-3	TRBD1	.
CASRGTGVSYEQYF	TGTGCCAGCAGGGGGACAGGCGTATCCTACGAGCAGTACTTC	TRBV28	TRBJ2-7	TRBD1	.
CASSWTSSYNEQFF	TGTGCCAGCTCCTGGACTAGCAGCTACAATGAGCAGTTCTTC	TRBV7-2	TRBJ2-1	TRBD2	.
CASSQDRGRNTDTQYF	TGTGCCAGCAGCCAAGACCGGGGAAGGAACACAGATACGCAGTATTTT	TRBV4-2	TRBJ2-3	.	once
CASSLGQGGINSPLHF	TGTGCCAGCAGCTTGGGACAGGGCGGGATTAATTCACCCCTCCACTTT	TRBV5-4	TRBJ1-6	TRBD1	.
CASSLYLSGGSGIEQYF	TGCGCCAGCAGCCTCTATTTATCCGGGGGTAGCGGGATCGAGCAGTACTTC	TRBV4-1	TRBJ2-7	TRBD2	once
CASSRARSETQYF	TGTGCCAGCAGCCGAGCACGGTCGGAGACCCAGTACTTC	TRBV3-1/TRBV3-2	TRBJ2-5	.	once
CASSFTGNNEQFF	TGTGCCAGCAGTTTTACAGGGAACAATGAGCAGTTCTTC	TRBV12-3/TRBV12-4	TRBJ2-1	.	.
CASSPPGLAYEQYF	TGTGCCAGCAGCCCCCCCGGACTAGCTTACGAGCAGTACTTC	TRBV4-2	TRBJ2-7	TRBD2	few
CASSYRQGASSTDTQYF	TGTGCCAGCAGCTACCGGCAGGGGGCGTCAAGCACAGATACGCAGTATTTT	TRBV9	TRBJ2-3	TRBD1	.
CASSYLAGEQYF	TGTGCCAGCAGTTACCTGGCGGGCGAGCAGTACTTC	TRBV6-5	TRBJ2-7	.	once
CASRETSSYNSPLHF	TGTGCCAGCAGGGAGACTAGCTCCTATAATTCACCCCTCCACTTT	TRBV25-1	TRBJ1-6	.	.
CASSAQNYGYTF	TGTGCCAGCAGTGCACAGAACTATGGCTACACCTTC	TRBV2	TRBJ1-2	.	many
CASSPGQGAGETQYF	TGCGCCAGCAGCCCAGGACAGGGGGCAGGAGAGACCCAGTACTTC	TRBV5-1	TRBJ2-5	TRBD1	.
CASSPAGRYTGELFF	TGTGCCAGTAGCCCGGCGGGGCGGTACACCGGGGAGCTGTTTTTT	TRBV19	TRBJ2-2	.	.
CASRDSMNTEAFF	TGTGCCAGCAGGGACAGTATGAACACTGAAGCTTTCTTT	TRBV12-3/TRBV12-4	TRBJ1-1	.	.
CASGRYGKAFF	TGTGCTAGTGGAAGATACGGGAAAGCTTTCTTT	TRBV12-5	TRBJ1-1	.	.
CASRVQGEHEKLFF	TGTGCCAGCAGGGTACAGGGGGAACATGAAAAACTGTTTTTT	TRBV28	TRBJ1-4	TRBD1	.
CASSGGTAYGYTF	TGTGCCAGCAGTGGCGGGACGGCATATGGCTACACCTTC	TRBV25-1	TRBJ1-2	.	.
CSASDERGRRSQWAYNEQFF	TGCAGTGCTAGTGACGAACGCGGGAGGAGGTCGCAATGGGCCTACAATGAGCAGTTCTTC	TRBV20-1	TRBJ2-1	TRBD2	.
CASSERLAEGGYIQYF	TGTGCCAGCAGTGAAAGACTAGCGGAAGGGGGGTACATTCAGTACTTC	TRBV6-1	TRBJ2-4	TRBD2	.
CASSLNEKLFF	TGTGCCAGCAGCTTAAATGAAAAACTGTTTTTT	TRBV3-1/TRBV3-2	TRBJ1-4	.	.
CASSPRDFNNEQFF	TGCGCCAGCAGCCCCCGGGACTTCAACAATGAGCAGTTCTTC	TRBV4-1	TRBJ2-1	.	.
CASTPGHLSYEQYF	TGTGCCAGCACCCCGGGACATCTCTCCTACGAGCAGTACTTC	TRBV2	TRBJ2-7	.	.
CASSEASGEKHF	TGCGCCAGCAGTGAGGCATCCGGTGAGAAGCACTTC	TRBV10-2	TRBJ2-7	.	.
CASSRQGSMTSSYEQYF	TGTGCCAGCTCACGACAGGGCTCCATGACAAGCTCCTACGAGCAGTACTTC	TRBV18	TRBJ2-7	TRBD1	.
CASSITGGIAYEQYF	TGTGCCAGCAGTATTACAGGGGGCATTGCCTACGAGCAGTACTTC	TRBV5-6	TRBJ2-7	TRBD1	.
CASSSRGGYTEAFF	TGCGCCAGCAGCAGCCGAGGAGGGTACACTGAAGCTTTCTTT	TRBV4-1	TRBJ1-1	.	.
CASRDGLADSYEQYF	TGTGCCAGCAGAGACGGACTAGCGGACTCCTACGAGCAGTACTTC	TRBV5-5	TRBJ2-7	TRBD2	.
CASSRQGAGTEAFF	TGTGCCAGCAGCAGACAGGGGGCTGGTACTGAAGCTTTCTTT	TRBV27	TRBJ1-1	TRBD1	.
CASTVQGSNEQYF	TGTGCCAGCACGGTCCAGGGGAGCAACGAGCAGTACTTC	TRBV2	TRBJ2-7	.	.
CASSSGQLETQYF	TGTGCCAGCAGCTCGGGACAGTTAGAGACCCAGTACTTC	TRBV28	TRBJ2-5	TRBD1	.
CASSEELEPQHF	TGTGCCAGCAGTGAAGAGCTTGAGCCCCAGCATTTT	TRBV2	TRBJ1-5	.	.